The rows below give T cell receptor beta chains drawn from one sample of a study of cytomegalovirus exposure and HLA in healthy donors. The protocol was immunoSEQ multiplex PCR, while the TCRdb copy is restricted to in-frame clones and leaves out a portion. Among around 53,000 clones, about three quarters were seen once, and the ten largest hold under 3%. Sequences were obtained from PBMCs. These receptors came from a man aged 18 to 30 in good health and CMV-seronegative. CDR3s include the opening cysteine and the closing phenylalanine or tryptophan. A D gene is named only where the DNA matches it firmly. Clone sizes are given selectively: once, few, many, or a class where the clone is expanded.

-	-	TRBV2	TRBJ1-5	CASSREDNQPQHF	TGTGCCAGCAGCCGGGAGGACAATCAGCCCCAGCATTTT
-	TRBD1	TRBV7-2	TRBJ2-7	CASSLDRVGTGGISYEQYF	TGTGCCAGCAGCTTAGACAGGGTTGGGACAGGGGGAATATCCTACGAGCAGTACTTC
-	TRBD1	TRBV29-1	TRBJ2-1	CSYTGGATNEQFF	TGCAGCTATACAGGGGGCGCGACGAATGAGCAGTTCTTC
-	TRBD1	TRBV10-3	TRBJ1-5	CAISEGQGDQPQHF	TGTGCCATCAGTGAGGGACAGGGGGACCAGCCCCAGCATTTT
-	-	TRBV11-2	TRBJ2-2	CASSRTGNTGELFF	TGTGCCAGCAGCCGGACGGGAAACACCGGGGAGCTGTTTTTT
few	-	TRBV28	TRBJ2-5	CASSLSRGGEETQYF	TGTGCCAGCAGTTTATCCAGGGGCGGTGAGGAGACCCAGTACTTC
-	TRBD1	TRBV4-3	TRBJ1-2	CASSQLTRTGRGGYTF	TGCGCCAGCAGCCAGCTAACTCGGACAGGGCGTGGGGGCTACACCTTC
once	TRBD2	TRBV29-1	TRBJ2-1	CSASGTSGRVEQFF	TGCAGCGCTTCCGGGACTAGCGGGAGGGTTGAGCAGTTCTTC
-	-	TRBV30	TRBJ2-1	CAWSSSAYNEQFF	TGTGCCTGGAGTTCATCAGCGTACAATGAGCAGTTCTTC
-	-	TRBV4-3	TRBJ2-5	CASSQDVGGQTRGETQYF	TGCGCCAGCAGCCAAGATGTAGGCGGACAAACAAGAGGAGAGACCCAGTACTTC
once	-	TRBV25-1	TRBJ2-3	CASSTSGSSTDTQYF	TGTGCCAGCAGTACAAGCGGGTCTAGCACAGATACGCAGTATTTT
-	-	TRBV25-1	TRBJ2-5	CASSGDWYQETQYF	TGTGCCAGCAGTGGGGACTGGTACCAAGAGACCCAGTACTTC
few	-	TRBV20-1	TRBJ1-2	CSASSGYGYTF	TGCAGTGCTAGCTCCGGCTATGGCTACACCTTC
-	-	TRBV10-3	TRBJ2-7	CAISPGHTYEQYF	TGTGCCATCAGCCCGGGACATACCTACGAGCAGTACTTC
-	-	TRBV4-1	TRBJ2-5	CASSQLSTKETQYF	TGCGCCAGCAGCCAACTATCCACTAAAGAGACCCAGTACTTC
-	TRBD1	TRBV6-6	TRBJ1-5	CASSFGQAQPQHF	TGTGCCAGCAGTTTCGGACAGGCCCAGCCCCAGCATTTT
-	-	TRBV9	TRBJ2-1	CASSPMGRSRQDEQFF	TGTGCCAGCAGCCCCATGGGCCGGTCTCGACAAGATGAGCAGTTCTTC
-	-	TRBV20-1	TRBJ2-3	CSVRYTDTQYF	TGCAGTGTTAGATACACAGATACGCAGTATTTT
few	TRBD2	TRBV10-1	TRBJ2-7	CASSGITSGSHHEQYF	TGCGCCAGCAGTGGAATAACTAGCGGGAGTCACCACGAGCAGTACTTC
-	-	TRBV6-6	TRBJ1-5	CASRTDSSEKPQHF	TGTGCCAGCAGAACTGACAGTTCAGAGAAGCCCCAGCATTTT
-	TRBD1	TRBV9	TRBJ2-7	CASSVARAGGEQYF	TGTGCCAGCAGCGTAGCTAGAGCAGGGGGCGAGCAGTACTTC
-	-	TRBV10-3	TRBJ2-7	CAIRRGWDSYEQYF	TGTGCCATCAGACGGGGTTGGGACTCCTACGAGCAGTACTTC
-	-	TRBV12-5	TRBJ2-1	CASGLDRTSNEQFF	TGTGCTAGTGGCCTCGACAGGACGTCCAATGAGCAGTTCTTC
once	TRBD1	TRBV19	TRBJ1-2	CASSILTGSRLAPTYGYTF	TGTGCCAGTAGTATTTTGACAGGGTCGCGTCTGGCCCCAACCTATGGCTACACCTTC
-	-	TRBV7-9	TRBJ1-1	CASSLDPRTEAFF	TGTGCCAGCAGCTTAGACCCCAGGACTGAAGCTTTCTTT
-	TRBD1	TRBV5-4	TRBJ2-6	CASSPPGQGGVSGANVLTF	TGTGCCAGCAGCCCTCCTGGACAGGGGGGGGTCTCTGGGGCCAACGTCCTGACTTTC
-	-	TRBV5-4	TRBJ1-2	CASSFAQGRGGYGYTF	TGTGCCAGCAGCTTCGCGCAGGGAAGGGGGGGCTATGGCTACACCTTC
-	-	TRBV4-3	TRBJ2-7	CASSQRRGVVPYEQYF	TGCGCCAGCAGCCAACGTCGCGGGGTCGTGCCCTACGAGCAGTACTTC
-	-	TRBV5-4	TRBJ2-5	CASSLGEETQYF	TGTGCCAGCAGCTTGGGAGAAGAGACCCAGTACTTC
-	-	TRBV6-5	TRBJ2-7	CASMAGFSYEQYF	TGTGCCAGCATGGCAGGGTTCTCCTACGAGCAGTACTTC
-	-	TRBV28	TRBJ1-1	CASSRDYPDTEAFF	TGTGCCAGCAGTCGGGATTACCCCGACACTGAAGCTTTCTTT
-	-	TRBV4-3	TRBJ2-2	CASSQDQGGGELFF	TGCGCCAGCAGCCAAGACCAGGGCGGAGGGGAGCTGTTTTTT
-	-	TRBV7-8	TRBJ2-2	CASRRLGNTGELFF	TGTGCCAGCAGACGACTAGGGAACACCGGGGAGCTGTTTTTT
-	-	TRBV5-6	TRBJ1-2	CASSLDRRNYGYTF	TGTGCCAGCAGCTTGGACAGACGTAACTATGGCTACACCTTC
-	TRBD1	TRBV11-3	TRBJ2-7	CASSLAGTATYEQYF	TGTGCCAGCAGCTTAGCCGGGACAGCCACCTACGAGCAGTACTTC
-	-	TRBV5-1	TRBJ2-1	CASSLQAGGTYNEQFF	TGCGCCAGCAGCCTCCAAGCCGGAGGGACCTACAATGAGCAGTTCTTC
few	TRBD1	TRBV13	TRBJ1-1	CASSSRQGATAFF	TGTGCCAGCAGCTCGAGACAGGGGGCAACAGCTTTCTTT
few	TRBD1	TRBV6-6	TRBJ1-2	CASSGTGIYGYTF	TGTGCCAGCAGTGGGACAGGGATCTATGGCTACACCTTC
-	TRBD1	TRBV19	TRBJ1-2	CASSQRDREATGGYTF	TGTGCCAGCAGCCAAAGGGACAGGGAAGCGACGGGCGGCTACACCTTC
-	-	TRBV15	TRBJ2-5	CATSSWAPQETQYF	TGTGCCACCAGCAGTTGGGCGCCCCAAGAGACCCAGTACTTC